This TCR beta chain was retrieved from a study of blood T cell repertoires in COVID-19. Turning to the study itself: Sites across the United States, Italy and Spain contributed samples from acute and convalescent COVID-19.

The V end was cut by 4 bases, the J end by 1 base, with 7 bases between. This CDR3 comprises 12 residues. In germline, CDR1 is SQVTM, CDR2 ANQGSEA. Followed over time, Seattle patients had been enrolled while infection was active. Authors' data handling: The assay estimated nucleated cells by amplifying reference gene primers. The assay was immunoSEQ multiplex PCR, and TCRdb's table has in-frame clones only and misses some. For V, J and clone size, that table is used; D and trimming come from the DNA. The sample comprises 330,000 or so clones, approximately 89% of which are singletons, and roughly 4% rests with the top ten.

What was sequenced was peripheral blood. The source is a woman aged 60-75 years with COVID-19, enrolled during active disease. The V gene is TRBV29-1, the J gene TRBJ1-2; D is undetermined. CDR3 region: CSVGGHNYGYTF. The CDR3 region has the DNA TGCAGCGTTGGTGGGCATAACTATGGCTACACCTTC. The full variable domain, in which reference TRBV29-1 and TRBJ1-2 provide the parts outside the CDR3, is SAVISQKPSRDICQRGTSLTIQCQVDSQVTMMFWYRQQPGQSLTLIATANQGSEATYESGFVIDKFPISRPNLTFSTLTVSNMSPEDSSIYLCSVGGHNYGYTFGSGTRLTVV.